These 9 T cell receptor beta chains came from one sample sequenced in a study of blood T cell repertoires in COVID-19. Measured with immunoSEQ multiplex PCR; TCRdb has only the in-frame clones, and not every one. Among hundreds of thousands of clones listed, approximately 88% were seen once. Sequencing was performed on peripheral blood. The receptors shown here come from a woman aged 50 to 60 with COVID-19, enrolled during active disease.

DNA of the CDR3: TGTGCCAGCAGCCCTGGCACAGAGACCCAGTACTTC. Its protein product is CASSPGTETQYF. This chain links TRBV5-6 with TRBJ2-5, with D unresolved. Germline V lookup: CDR1 SGHDT, CDR2 YYEEEE. The CDR3 is 12 amino acids. The V end lost 4 bases, the J end lost 4 bases, and 8 bases lay between the germline ends.

CDR3 residues: CASSRGGANVLTF. CDR3 sequence (DNA): TGTGCCAGCAGCCGCGGAGGGGCCAACGTCCTGACTTTC. This chain joins TRBV7-3 and TRBJ2-6; D gene unclear. V was cut by 5 bases and J by 4 bases, with 6 bases left in between. Germline V lookup: CDR1 SGHTA, CDR2 FQGTGA. The CDR3 covers 13 residues.

The rearrangement joins TRBV19 to TRBJ2-2; a weak D match, TRBD1 (6 bases). The germline gives CDR1 LNHDA, CDR2 SQIVND (reference sequence). The CDR3 spans 13 residues. Trimming removed 8 bases from V and 5 bases from J, with 12 bases in between. The CDR3 region is CASFHDRTGELFF. The DNA of the CDR3 is TGTGCCAGTTTCCACGACAGGACCGGGGAGCTGTTTTTT.

The V gene is TRBV13, the J gene TRBJ2-7; 8 bases match TRBD2. Per germline, CDR1 PRHDT and CDR2 FYEKMQ (reference sequence). This CDR3 has 15 residues. Trimming at V came to 3 bases and at J to 7 bases, leaving 11 bases not matched to a gene. The CDR3 sequence: CASSFSPGGRGEQYF. CDR3 DNA sequence: TGTGCCAGCAGCTTCTCCCCGGGGGGGAGGGGTGAGCAGTACTTC.

This chain links TRBV30 with TRBJ1-3; D is perhaps TRBD1 (5 bases). Germline CDR1 reads GTSNPN; CDR2 reads SVGIG (reference sequence). V was trimmed by 4 bases and J by 0 bases, leaving 13 bases between them. The CDR3 runs 15 residues. CDR3 region: CAWILDTYSGNTIYF. The CDR3 nucleotides are TGTGCCTGGATCCTGGACACTTACTCTGGAAACACCATATATTTT.

The chain couples TRBV7-2 to TRBJ2-3; 9 bases fit TRBD1. Germline values: CDR1 SGHTA, CDR2 FQGNSA. The CDR3 consists of 15 residues. The V and J ends lost 4 bases and 4 bases, in that order; junction bases with no gene match: 6. The CDR3 DNA reads TGTGCCAGCAGCTCAGGACAGGGGAGGTCAGATACGCAGTATTTT. It translates to CASSSGQGRSDTQYF.

V usage is TRBV5-1 and J usage is TRBJ2-7, with 9 bases that match TRBD1. V shed 2 bases, J shed 4 bases, and the junction held 10 bases outside the gene matches. This CDR3 contains 16 residues. Germline V gene data show CDR1 as SGHRS and CDR2 as YFSETQ. The DNA for the CDR3 is TGCGCCAGCAGCTTTACTTATACAGGGGGCGGGTACGAGCAGTACTTC. It specifies CASSFTYTGGGYEQYF.

In DNA, the CDR3 is TGTGCCAGCAGTCCCGGGACAGAATCCTACGAGCAGTACTTC. This gives the protein CASSPGTESYEQYF. The V and J genes are TRBV27 and TRBJ2-7, with TRBD1 identical over 7 bases. Germline CDR1 is MNHEY and CDR2 is SMNVEV (reference sequence). The CDR3 is made up of 14 amino acids. J gave up 1 base and V 5 bases, and 5 bases lay outside the gene matches.

The rearrangement joins TRBV19 to TRBJ1-5, with 7 bases that match TRBD1. This CDR3 is built from 17 residues. V lost 1 base to trimming and J lost 3 bases; unmatched junction nucleotides: 9. Per the germline V gene, CDR1 is LNHDA and CDR2 is SQIVND (reference sequence). The CDR3 sequence is CASSIGGDSLANQPQHF. The CDR3 coding sequence is TGTGCCAGTAGTATAGGTGGGGACAGTCTCGCCAATCAGCCCCAGCATTTT.